These 25 T cell receptor beta chains share one sample of origin, sequenced in a study of T cell responses to AZD1222 COVID-19 vaccine. The protocol was immunoSEQ multiplex PCR, while the TCRdb copy is restricted to in-frame clones and leaves out a portion. This table holds about 140,000 clones, just under 95% found once. Specimen: peripheral blood, collected 28 days after the second AZD1222 dose. Source of these receptors: an adult who received the AZD1222 COVID-19 vaccine.

The J gene is TRBJ2-7, the V gene TRBV9; TRBD1 matches 9 bases. This CDR3 is built from 15 residues. The V gene's germline CDR1 is SGDLS and CDR2 YYNGEE. Unmatched junction bases numbered 4, after V lost 3 bases and J lost 0 bases. CDR3 sequence: CASSAQDRGSYEQYF. CDR3 nucleotide sequence: TGTGCCAGCAGCGCCCAGGACAGGGGCTCCTACGAGCAGTACTTC.

This clone was recorded once. The chain employs TRBV3-1 (or the pseudogene TRBV3-2) and TRBJ2-3, with 7 nucleotides matching TRBD2. The CDR3 has 15 residues. CDR1 is LGHDT, CDR2 YNNKEL, per germline (reference sequence). The ends lost 1 base at V and 2 bases at J; junction bases unmatched: 3. The CDR3 region has the DNA TGTGCCAGCAGCCAAGTCGGGGGGACCACAGATACGCAGTATTTT. Encoded protein: CASSQVGGTTDTQYF.

The chain joins TRBV2 to TRBJ1-1; 7 bases agree with TRBD1. The CDR3 totals 13 residues. The V gene end was trimmed by 10 bases and the J gene end by 0 bases; junction bases not matched to a gene: 5. In germline, CDR1 is SNHLY, CDR2 FYNNEI. The CDR3 region is CATRGQMNTEAFF. CDR3 coding DNA: TGTGCCACTCGGGGACAGATGAACACTGAAGCTTTCTTT.

The V and J genes are TRBV27 and TRBJ1-1; 7 bases match TRBD1. V trimming: 5 bases; J trimming: 5 bases; junction bases outside the gene matches: 5. The length of the CDR3 is 13 residues. The V gene's germline CDR1 is MNHEY and CDR2 SMNVEV (reference sequence). The CDR3 is CASSRTGRTEAFF. The CDR3 nucleotides are TGTGCCAGCAGTCGGACAGGACGAACTGAAGCTTTCTTT.

V gene TRBV6-6 combines with J gene TRBJ2-7; either TRBD1 or TRBD2 may fit D (5 bases each). V was clipped by 6 bases and J by 3 bases, with 15 bases between them. CDR1 is MNHNY, CDR2 SVGAGI, per germline (reference sequence). There are 14 residues in the CDR3. CDR3 nucleotide sequence: TGTGCCAGCAGACTTGGAGGACACGTCTACGAGCAGTACTTC. It codes for CASRLGGHVYEQYF.

This chain connects TRBV19 to TRBJ1-3; D call uncertain. Trimming cost V 7 bases and J 2 bases, with 9 bases left between them. The CDR3 length is 13 residues. CDR1 and CDR2 from the germline V gene are LNHDA and SQIVND (reference sequence). As DNA, the CDR3 is TGTGCCAGTAATTGGGCAGCTGGAAACACCATATATTTT. Its protein product is CASNWAAGNTIYF.

The chain is built from TRBV10-3 and TRBJ1-1, with D unresolved. V was trimmed by 3 bases and J by 0 bases, leaving 14 bases between them. This CDR3 has 16 residues. Germline values: CDR1 ENHRY, CDR2 SYGVKD. The CDR3 bases are TGTGCCATCAGTGAATCTTTGAGCCTGGTGAACACTGAAGCTTTCTTT. Translated: CAISESLSLVNTEAFF.

This rearrangement joins TRBV5-8 to TRBJ1-2; tentatively, D is TRBD1 (6 bases). Trimming pared 3 bases from V and 4 bases from J, leaving 16 bases between. Looked up from germline, CDR1 is SGHTS and CDR2 is YDEGEE. The CDR3 contains 15 residues. The CDR3 DNA reads as TGTGCCAGCAGCTACCCCGGGGGCGGGATCTATGGCTACACCTTC. Protein product: CASSYPGGGIYGYTF. The entire variable domain, with the rest obtained from reference TRBV5-8 and TRBJ1-2, is as follows: EAGVTQSPTHLIKTRGQQATLRCSPISGHTSVYWYQQALGLGLQFLLWYDEGEERNRGNFPPRFSGRQFPNYSSELNVNALELEDSALYLCASSYPGGGIYGYTFGSGTRLTVV.

The chain is built from TRBV28 and TRBJ2-1; the D gene is possibly TRBD2 (7 bases). V was cut by 5 bases and J by 9 bases, with 20 bases left in between. The CDR3 has 15 amino acids. Germline CDR1 is MDHEN and CDR2 is SYDVKM. CDR3 coding DNA: TGTGCCAGCAGTCATGCATCGGGGGGCAGGGGTGAGCAGTTCTTC. Translating it yields CASSHASGGRGEQFF.

The chain links TRBV27 to TRBJ2-1, with TRBD1 matching over 7 bases. V dropped 4 bases and J dropped 2; count of bases not matched to a gene: 5. CDR1 is MNHEY and CDR2 is SMNVEV in the germline V gene (reference sequence). The CDR3 contains 15 residues. The CDR3 DNA follows: TGTGCCAGCAGTTGGGAAGGGGGCCCCTACAATGAGCAGTTCTTC. Protein: CASSWEGGPYNEQFF.

This clone is a singleton in its sample. The CDR3 is CASSLIRDSLMNTEAFF. The CDR3 DNA is TGTGCCAGCAGCTTGATCAGGGACAGTCTAATGAACACTGAAGCTTTCTTT. This chain joins TRBV5-4 and TRBJ1-1, with 7 nucleotides matching TRBD1. There are 17 residues in the CDR3. The germline V gene has CDR1 SGHNT and CDR2 YYREEE (reference sequence). V was clipped by 1 base and J by 0 bases; unmatched bases: 9.

This chain joins TRBV5-1 and TRBJ1-3; D unresolved. Looked up from germline, CDR1 is SGHRS and CDR2 is YFSETQ. V lost 0 bases and J 4 bases, leaving 14 bases between the germline ends. This CDR3 contains 16 residues. The CDR3 loop reads CASSLVGLRGGNTIYF. CDR3 bases: TGCGCCAGCAGCTTGGTAGGACTCCGTGGCGGAAACACCATATATTTT.

The chain joins TRBV27 to TRBJ2-5; D uncertain. This CDR3 has 15 amino acids. Per the germline V gene, CDR1 is MNHEY and CDR2 is SMNVEV (reference sequence). With 3 bases removed from V and 1 base from J, the gap between germline ends came to 12 bases. CDR3 sequence (DNA): TGTGCCAGCAGTTTGGCCAGAATGCTCCAAGAGACCCAGTACTTC. Protein product: CASSLARMLQETQYF.

The chain joins TRBV19 to TRBJ1-3; D call uncertain. Germline V gene sequence: CDR1 LNHDA, CDR2 SQIVND (reference sequence). Trimming removed 11 bases from V and 0 bases from J, with 11 bases in between. This CDR3 is 13 amino acids long. The DNA of the CDR3 is TGTGCCGCCGGGTCGCACTCTGGAAACACCATATATTTT. It codes for CAAGSHSGNTIYF.

The chain recombines TRBV15 with TRBJ2-1; D unresolved. The CDR3 sequence is 14 residues long. V lost 4 bases and J 7 bases, leaving 14 bases between the germline ends. The germline V gene has CDR1 LNHNV and CDR2 YYDKDF (reference sequence). CDR3 residues: CATSTPGDWNEQFF. The CDR3 DNA sequence: TGTGCCACCAGCACCCCAGGCGACTGGAATGAGCAGTTCTTC.

This clone has just one count. The chain is built from TRBV4-1 and TRBJ2-1; perhaps TRBD2 as D (6 bases). Germline lookup yields CDR1 MGHRA and CDR2 YSYEKL. Between the trimmed V and J ends, which lost 4 bases and 5 bases, there was a span of 15 bases. CDR3 length equals 15 residues. CDR3: CASSRTREPNNEQFF. CDR3 DNA sequence: TGCGCCAGCAGCCGCACCCGGGAGCCAAACAATGAGCAGTTCTTC.

The genes are TRBV6-5 and TRBJ2-6; no reliable D call. Per the germline V gene, CDR1 is MNHEY and CDR2 is SVGAGI. The CDR3 has 14 residues. V was cut by 2 bases and J by 5 bases, with 7 bases left in between. The CDR3 reads CASSYGVRANVLTF. DNA of the CDR3: TGTGCCAGCAGTTACGGTGTACGGGCCAACGTCCTGACTTTC.

This chain uses TRBV11-3 with TRBJ1-1; D is unresolved. The CDR3 totals 13 residues. Germline lookup yields CDR1 SGHNT and CDR2 YENEEA. Deletions cut 4 bases from V and 0 bases from J, with 6 bases between. The CDR3 region has the DNA TGTGCCAGCAGCTCGCAGATGAACACTGAAGCTTTCTTT. Translated: CASSSQMNTEAFF.

The chain employs TRBV30 and TRBJ1-6; D not resolved. The CDR3 length is 14 residues. Germline CDR1 and CDR2: GTSNPN and SVGIG (reference sequence). V gave up 1 base and J gave up 10 bases, with 14 bases separating them. The CDR3 region is CAWSAVSRNSPLHF. CDR3 coding DNA: TGTGCCTGGAGTGCCGTAAGCCGTAACTCACCCCTCCACTTT.

The chain employs TRBV28 and TRBJ2-7, with D perhaps being TRBD1 or TRBD2 (5 bases each). The CDR3 is 13 amino acids. Germline V gene data show CDR1 as MDHEN and CDR2 as SYDVKM. V lost 6 bases, J lost 1 base, and 10 bases lay in between. CDR3 in amino acids: CASRLGRSYEQYF. The DNA of the CDR3 is TGTGCCAGCAGACTGGGACGGTCCTACGAGCAGTACTTC.

V usage is TRBV6-2 or TRBV6-3 and J usage is TRBJ1-6; the match to TRBD1 covers 7 bases. J gave up 3 bases and V 5 bases, and 13 bases lay outside the gene matches. The CDR3 is 18 amino acids. Looked up from germline, CDR1 is MNHEY and CDR2 is SVGEGT. The CDR3 protein is CASSGKGGRGLYNSPLHF. The DNA for the CDR3 is TGTGCCAGCAGTGGGAAAGGGGGCAGGGGCCTCTATAATTCACCCCTCCACTTT.

V and J are TRBV19 and TRBJ2-1; unclear D gene. The germline V gene encodes CDR1 LNHDA and CDR2 SQIVND (reference sequence). CDR3 size: 10 residues. The V and J ends lost 9 bases and 6 bases respectively, with 6 bases between them. The CDR3 reads CASGINEQFF. CDR3 coding DNA: TGTGCCAGCGGAATCAATGAGCAGTTCTTC.

The chain employs TRBV4-2 and TRBJ2-5, with 10 bases aligning to TRBD1. Germline-derived CDR1 and CDR2 are LGHNA and YNFKEQ. With V trimmed by 0 bases and J by 5 bases, 6 bases remained unmatched. The CDR3 has 16 residues. CDR3 sequence (DNA): TGTGCCAGCAGCCAAGATGGAGGGACAGGGGCGGAGACCCAGTACTTC. It translates to CASSQDGGTGAETQYF.

The chain combines TRBV7-2 with TRBJ1-1, with D possibly TRBD1 on 5 matching bases. The germline V gene has CDR1 SGHTA and CDR2 FQGNSA. The CDR3 sequence is 14 residues long. Trimming removed 1 base at V and 1 base at J, with 7 bases between. The CDR3: CASSLVGENTEAFF. The DNA for the CDR3 is TGTGCCAGCAGCTTAGTGGGGGAGAACACTGAAGCTTTCTTT.

This chain connects TRBV5-1 to TRBJ2-1, with D tentatively TRBD1 or TRBD2 (7 bases each). The germline V gene encodes CDR1 SGHRS and CDR2 YFSETQ. CDR3 length: 15 amino acids. V was trimmed by 0 bases and J by 7 bases, leaving 14 bases between them. The CDR3 region is CASSLAQGGFNEQFF. The CDR3 DNA is TGCGCCAGCAGCTTGGCCCAGGGGGGGTTTAATGAGCAGTTCTTC.